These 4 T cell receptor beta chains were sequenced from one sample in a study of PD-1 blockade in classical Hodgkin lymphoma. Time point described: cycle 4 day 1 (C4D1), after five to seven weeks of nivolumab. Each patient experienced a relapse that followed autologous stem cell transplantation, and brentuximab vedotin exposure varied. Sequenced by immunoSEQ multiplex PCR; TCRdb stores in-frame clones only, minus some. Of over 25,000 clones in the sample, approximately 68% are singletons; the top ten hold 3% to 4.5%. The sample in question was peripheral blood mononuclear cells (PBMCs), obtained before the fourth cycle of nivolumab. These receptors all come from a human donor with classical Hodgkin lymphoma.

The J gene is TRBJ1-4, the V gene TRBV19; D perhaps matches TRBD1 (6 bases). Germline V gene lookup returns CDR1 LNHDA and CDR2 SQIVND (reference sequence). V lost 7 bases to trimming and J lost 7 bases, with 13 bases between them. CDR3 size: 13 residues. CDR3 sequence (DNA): TGTGCCAGTACCCCGGTAGGGGGTGAAAAACTGTTTTTT. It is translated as CASTPVGGEKLFF.

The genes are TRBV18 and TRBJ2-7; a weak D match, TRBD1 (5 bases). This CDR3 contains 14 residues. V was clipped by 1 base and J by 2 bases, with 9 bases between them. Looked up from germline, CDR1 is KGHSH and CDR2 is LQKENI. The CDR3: CASSPLNRPYEQYF. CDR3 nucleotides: TGTGCCAGCTCACCACTGAACAGGCCCTACGAGCAGTACTTC.

The DNA of the CDR3 is TGTGCCAGCAGCTTCCCCTACTCCTACGAGCAGTACTTC. Protein product: CASSFPYSYEQYF. The V and J genes are TRBV11-2 and TRBJ2-7; D gene ambiguous. The CDR3 sequence is 13 residues long. Trimming pared 3 bases from V and 0 bases from J, leaving 6 bases between. Germline CDR1 and CDR2: SGHAT and FQNNGV.

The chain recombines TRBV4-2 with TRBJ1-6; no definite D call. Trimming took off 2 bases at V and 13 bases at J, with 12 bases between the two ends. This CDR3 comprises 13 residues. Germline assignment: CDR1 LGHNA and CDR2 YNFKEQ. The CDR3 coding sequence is TGTGCCAGCAGCCAATCCTTATTCGAGCCCCTCCACTTT. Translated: CASSQSLFEPLHF.